This passage covers 21 T cell receptor beta chains from one sample sequenced in a study of blood T cells in healthy people across ages. Then a second PCR, running roughly 7 to 11 cycles, was carried out with a sample-barcoded 5' primer and a J-beta primer mix. TCRdb passed the 5' RACE reads through MiXCR, listing each CDR3 protein once. The sample contains nearly 800,000 distinct CDR3 sequences, around 25% of which appear only once. The sample was also linked to a second study, of T cells of mothers and their children.

The sequencing sample was made of blood. These receptors came from a boy between 10 and 17 years old in good health.

This clonotype was found a few times. The V and J genes are TRBV7-2 and TRBJ2-5, with D unresolved. Germline values: CDR1 SGHTA, CDR2 FQGNSA. Deletions cut 4 bases from V and 3 bases from J, with 12 bases between. The CDR3 is 14 amino acids. The DNA for the CDR3 is TGTGCCAGCAGCTCCGGCCTTATGGAAGAGACCCAGTACTTC. This encodes CASSSGLMEETQYF.

The chain uses TRBV6-5 and TRBJ2-5; the D gene is possibly TRBD1 (6 bases). The J call is doubtful: the DNA matches TRBJ2-7 better. The CDR3 loop spans 16 amino acids. Germline CDR1 and CDR2: MNHEY and SVGAGI. CDR3 sequence: CASSFVGGLLTYEQYF. Written as DNA, the CDR3 is TGTGCCAGCAGTTTTGTTGGGGGCCTGCTGACCTACGAGCAGTACTTC.

The chain couples TRBV2 to TRBJ1-5; D might be TRBD1 (6 bases). With 5 bases removed from V and 0 bases from J, the gap between germline ends came to 11 bases. Germline V CDR1 and CDR2: SNHLY, FYNNEI. The CDR3 runs 15 residues. The CDR3 DNA reads as TGTGCCAGCAGTAAACAGGGCTATAGCAATCAGCCCCAGCATTTT. As protein: CASSKQGYSNQPQHF.

This clonotype was counted a few times. The chain employs TRBV20-1 and TRBJ2-5; 13 nucleotides match TRBD2. With the DNA end fitting TRBJ2-7 better, the J assignment may be wrong. The CDR3 is made up of 16 amino acids. Germline assignment: CDR1 DFQATT and CDR2 SNEGSKA (reference sequence). The CDR3 loop reads CSHQGGTSGAWNEQYF. Written as DNA, the CDR3 is TGCAGTCACCAGGGGGGGACTAGCGGGGCATGGAACGAGCAGTACTTC.

This sequence joins TRBV12-3 or TRBV12-4 and TRBJ1-6; perhaps TRBD1 as D (6 bases). Trimming pared 6 bases from V and 4 bases from J, leaving 10 bases between. CDR3 length equals 14 residues. The CDR3 coding sequence is TGTGCCAGCAGAACAGGGCCATATAATTCACCCCTCCACTTT. This encodes CASRTGPYNSPLHF.

The chain recombines TRBV7-9 with TRBJ1-1; weak D call: TRBD1 (5 bases). There are 14 residues in the CDR3. Germline CDR1 reads SEHNR; CDR2 reads FQNEAQ (reference sequence). The V gene lost 6 bases and the J gene lost 1 base, with 12 bases spanning the gap. Here the CDR3 DNA reads TGTGCCAGCAGGTGGGGCCGAGGGAACACTGAAGCTTTCTTT. Its translation: CASRWGRGNTEAFF.

This chain uses TRBV2 with TRBJ1-4; tentatively, D is TRBD1 (6 bases). The germline V gene has CDR1 SNHLY and CDR2 FYNNEI. This CDR3 has 15 amino acids. V was trimmed by 6 bases and J by 5 bases, leaving 16 bases between them. For the CDR3, the DNA is TGTGCCAGCAGAAATGGACAGACGTACAATGAAAAACTGTTTTTT. Translated, it gives CASRNGQTYNEKLFF.

The CDR3 loop is CASRPAGSKNNEQFF. CDR3 nucleotides: TGTGCCAGCAGGCCGGCCGGGAGTAAGAACAATGAGCAGTTCTTC. The chain uses TRBV12-3 or TRBV12-4 and TRBJ2-5; a possible D gene is TRBD2 (6 bases). The end of the DNA aligns better with TRBJ2-1, so the J call may be wrong. The CDR3 spans 15 residues.

Only one count was recorded for this clonotype. The chain uses TRBV18 and TRBJ2-1, with 13 bases identical to TRBD2. The CDR3 covers 17 residues. CDR1 is KGHSH and CDR2 is LQKENI in the germline V gene. V shed 2 bases, J shed 0 bases, and the junction held 1 base outside the gene matches. This CDR3 is CASSPGLAGVSYNEQFF. The CDR3 region has the DNA TGTGCCAGCTCACCAGGACTAGCGGGGGTCTCCTACAATGAGCAGTTCTTC.

Worth noting for this clonotype: A junction end diverges from the germline sequence, so it may reflect a read error. This chain joins TRBV6-5 and TRBJ2-2; 7 bases are a match to TRBD2. The germline V gene has CDR1 MNHEY and CDR2 SVGAGI. This CDR3 has 14 residues. This CDR3 is CASSYTGGIGELLF. CDR3 nucleotide sequence: TGTGCCAGCAGTTACACGGGGGGTATCGGGGAGCTGCTTTTT.

This clonotype was seen repeatedly, ten times or more. The rearrangement links TRBV29-1 to TRBJ2-7; TRBD1 matches at 7 bases. V lost 6 bases to trimming and J lost 0 bases; unmatched junction nucleotides: 2. CDR1 and CDR2 (germline): SQVTM, ANQGSEA. The CDR3 is 12 amino acids. CDR3 in amino acids: CSVSGGSYEQYF. DNA for the CDR3: TGCAGCGTGTCAGGGGGCTCCTACGAGCAGTACTTC.

The chain links TRBV12-3 or TRBV12-4 to TRBJ1-5, with D possibly being TRBD1 (5 bases). The V end was cut by 7 bases, the J end by 0 bases, with 22 bases between. CDR3 length equals 18 residues. The CDR3 DNA follows: TGTGCCAGCACCCTTCGGGGGGAGTGGGATACTAGCAATCAGCCCCAGCATTTT. Protein sequence: CASTLRGEWDTSNQPQHF.

The CDR3 here is CSAREGRGNTIYF. CDR3 DNA sequence: TGCAGTGCTAGAGAGGGACGGGGAAACACCATATATTTT. The J gene is TRBJ1-3, the V gene TRBV20-1; D is perhaps TRBD1 (5 bases). The germline V and J ends were trimmed by 0 bases and 4 bases, with 7 bases remaining between them. Germline V gene data show CDR1 as DFQATT and CDR2 as SNEGSKA (reference sequence). The CDR3 covers 13 residues.

V gene TRBV27 combines with J gene TRBJ1-4; TRBD1 agrees at 7 bases. The CDR3 is 15 residues long. V shed 6 bases, J shed 5 bases, and the junction held 9 bases outside the gene matches. Germline-derived CDR1 and CDR2 are MNHEY and SMNVEV (reference sequence). CDR3 DNA: TGTGCCAGCAGCTCCCGACAGGGACCCAATGAAAAACTGTTTTTT. Translation: CASSSRQGPNEKLFF.

The chain carries TRBV9 and TRBJ2-2; maybe TRBD2 (5 bases). Trimming cost V 3 bases and J 5 bases, with 11 bases left between them. The germline V gene encodes CDR1 SGDLS and CDR2 YYNGEE. The CDR3 consists of 14 residues. The CDR3 nucleotides are TGTGCCAGCAGCGCGACGGGGAGTACCGGGGAGCTGTTTTTT. Translated: CASSATGSTGELFF.

This clonotype has a handful of counts. The CDR3 carries no conserved terminal phenylalanine or tryptophan, so it likely arises from a read error. The CDR3 DNA is TGTGCCACCAGTGTCAATTCGTTAGGCCCGGGGGTCGACAATGAGCAGTTCCTC. Encoded protein: CATSVNSLGPGVDNEQFL. This rearrangement joins TRBV24-1 to TRBJ2-5, with D perhaps TRBD2 (6 bases). The J call may be mistaken, given a closer DNA end match to TRBJ2-1. Germline V gene lookup returns CDR1 KGHDR and CDR2 SFDVKD. CDR3 size: 18 residues.

The chain has TRBV7-6 and TRBJ2-7; no clear D gene. The length of the CDR3 is 14 residues. With 4 bases removed from V and 0 bases from J, the gap between germline ends came to 10 bases. CDR1 is SGHVS, CDR2 FNYEAQ, per germline. CDR3 region: CASSSSGPSYEQYF. Here the CDR3 DNA reads TGTGCCAGCAGCTCCTCCGGACCCTCCTACGAGCAGTACTTC.

The chain recombines TRBV10-2 with TRBJ2-3; D gene uncertain. The ends were cut back, 6 bases at V and 5 bases at J, with 36 bases in the middle. CDR3 size: 21 residues. Per the germline V gene, CDR1 is WSHSY and CDR2 is SAAADI. DNA for the CDR3: TGCGCCAGCAGCGACCCTACCCTCTATGATCGACGCGGCAGATGGGAAGATACGCAGTATTTT. As protein: CASSDPTLYDRRGRWEDTQYF.

The J gene is TRBJ1-2, the V gene TRBV29-1, with D tentatively TRBD1 (6 bases). Trimming pared 8 bases from V and 8 bases from J, leaving 15 bases between. The CDR3 covers 11 residues. CDR1 and CDR2 from the germline V gene are SQVTM and ANQGSEA. CDR3 loop: CSSAGADGYTF. CDR3 in DNA: TGCAGCAGCGCGGGGGCGGACGGCTACACCTTC.

This clonotype was picked up a small number of times. At one of its ends the junction is not consistent with the germline gene, which may arise from a read error. The genes are TRBV9 and TRBJ2-2; perhaps TRBD2 as D (6 bases). Germline lookup yields CDR1 SGDLS and CDR2 YYNGEE. This CDR3 contains 15 residues. CDR3: CASSVIDGDFREQFF. DNA for the CDR3: TGTGCCAGCAGCGTGATTGATGGAGATTTCCGGGAGCAGTTTTTT.

This clonotype was seen repeatedly, ten times or more. The chain carries TRBV20-1 and TRBJ2-7; 7 positions match TRBD2. The V gene's germline CDR1 is DFQATT and CDR2 SNEGSKA (reference sequence). Unmatched junction bases numbered 11, after V lost 6 bases and J lost 0 bases. CDR3 length equals 15 residues. The CDR3 DNA sequence: TGCAGTGCAACTCATAGCGGGCCCTTCTCCTACGAGCAGTACTTC. Its protein product is CSATHSGPFSYEQYF.